The 25 T cell receptor beta chains presented below share a single source sample, sequenced in a study of blood T cell repertoires in COVID-19. TCRdb's table, derived via immunoSEQ multiplex PCR, lists solely in-frame clones and lacks some. The sample lists 200,000 to 250,000 clones, less than 85% occurring once. Sequenced input: peripheral blood. The receptors here all came from a woman in her seventies with acute or convalescent COVID-19.

The chain joins TRBV21-1 to TRBJ2-1; the table's TRBD2 call for D was not verified on the DNA. TRBV21-1 is described as a pseudogene. The CDR3 covers 14 residues. The CDR3 DNA reads as TGTGCCAGCAGCCCTGCCTCGGGGGGAGGCCCCCCAATCTTC. Its protein product is CASSPASGGGPPIF.

V is TRBV2 and J is TRBJ2-2; 7 bases are shared with TRBD1. With 8 bases clipped from V and 4 bases from J, the junction kept 10 bases outside the gene matches. The CDR3 length is 15 residues. The V gene's germline CDR1 is SNHLY and CDR2 FYNNEI. This CDR3 is CASGVGGSATGELFF. For the CDR3, the DNA is TGTGCCAGCGGAGTAGGGGGCTCGGCCACCGGGGAGCTGTTTTTT. Filled out from reference TRBV2 and TRBJ2-2, the complete variable domain reads EPEVTQTPSHQVTQMGQEVILRCVPISNHLYFYWYRQILGQKVEFLVSFYNNEISEKSEIFDDQFSVERPDGSNFTLKIRSTKLEDSAMYFCASGVGGSATGELFFGEGSRLTVL.

The V gene is TRBV19, the J gene TRBJ1-1; D gene uncertain. Per germline, CDR1 LNHDA and CDR2 SQIVND (reference sequence). Trimming took off 5 bases at V and 1 base at J, with 8 bases between the two ends. The CDR3 length is 13 residues. This CDR3 is CASSPPGNTEAFF. The CDR3 nucleotides are TGTGCCAGTAGTCCACCGGGGAACACTGAAGCTTTCTTT.

This clone was seen only a few times. The chain employs TRBV19 and TRBJ2-5; D gene unclear. V was trimmed by 4 bases and J by 0 bases, leaving 9 bases between them. Germline CDR1 and CDR2: LNHDA and SQIVND (reference sequence). This CDR3 region has 14 residues. The CDR3 here is CASSNNMYQETQYF. The CDR3 DNA is TGTGCCAGTAGTAACAACATGTACCAAGAGACCCAGTACTTC.

This chain uses TRBV28 with TRBJ1-5; D may be TRBD1 (5 bases). Germline V gene lookup returns CDR1 MDHEN and CDR2 SYDVKM. Trimming removed 4 bases at V and 4 bases at J, with 17 bases between. This CDR3 has 16 amino acids. The DNA for the CDR3 is TGTGCCAGCAGTTGGTGGCGGGGGGTAGGGAATCAGCCCCAGCATTTT. Translated, it gives CASSWWRGVGNQPQHF.

As to this clone: At one end the junction does not follow the germline gene, possibly because of a read error. The chain recombines TRBV19 with TRBJ2-7; TRBD1 matches 10 bases. There are 15 residues in the CDR3. Germline lookup yields CDR1 LNHDA and CDR2 SQIVND (reference sequence). CDR3 in amino acids: CASSTGTGVFYGQYF. The CDR3 DNA reads as TGTGCCAGTAGTACCGGGACAGGGGTTTTCTACGGGCAGTACTTC.

The chain uses TRBV28 and TRBJ2-3, with D possibly being TRBD1 (6 bases). V lost 8 bases and J lost 2, with 20 bases in between. The CDR3 extends over 16 amino acids. The germline gives CDR1 MDHEN, CDR2 SYDVKM. Here the CDR3 reads CASGARTGMVTDTQYF. The CDR3, as DNA: TGTGCCAGCGGCGCTAGAACAGGGATGGTCACAGATACGCAGTATTTT.

The gene calls are TRBV6-6 and TRBJ2-1, with TRBD2 matching over 11 bases. CDR3 size: 15 residues. V lost 10 bases and J lost 10; bases outside the gene matches: 15. Germline assignment: CDR1 MNHNY and CDR2 SVGAGI (reference sequence). CDR3 in amino acids: CATLDSGRGLSEQFF. DNA of the CDR3: TGTGCCACCCTGGATAGCGGGAGGGGCCTCTCGGAGCAGTTCTTC.

The rearrangement joins TRBV15 to TRBJ2-7; 8 positions match TRBD1. The length of the CDR3 is 17 residues. CDR1 and CDR2 (germline): LNHNV, YYDKDF (reference sequence). V shed 0 bases and J 1 base; nucleotides not matched to a gene: 8. The CDR3 DNA reads TGTGCCACCAGCAGAGATCGATGGACAGGGACTTCCTACGAGCAGTACTTC. Protein product: CATSRDRWTGTSYEQYF.

This clone is a singleton in its sample. The chain employs TRBV5-1 and TRBJ2-1; 9 bases are a match to TRBD2. V gave up 0 bases and J gave up 1 base; unmatched junction bases: 5. Germline CDR1 reads SGHRS; CDR2 reads YFSETQ. CDR3 length: 17 residues. The chain's CDR3 is CASSLALSGSSYNEQFF. The CDR3 DNA reads TGCGCCAGCAGCTTGGCCCTTAGCGGGAGTTCCTACAATGAGCAGTTCTTC.

The chain carries TRBV28 and TRBJ2-7, with D possibly matching TRBD1 (9 bases). Germline CDR1 is MDHEN and CDR2 is SYDVKM. Trimming removed 5 bases from V and 6 bases from J, with 20 bases in between. The CDR3 sequence is 15 residues long. The CDR3 here is CASSPGTGTSPEQYF. The CDR3 nucleotides read TGTGCCAGCAGTCCCGGGACAGGGACTAGTCCCGAGCAGTACTTC.

The chain employs TRBV18 and TRBJ2-7; 12 bases align to TRBD1. The CDR3 consists of 15 residues. Trimming removed 6 bases from V and 2 bases from J; junction bases left unmatched: 5. Germline CDR1 and CDR2: KGHSH and LQKENI. The CDR3 protein is CASSTGTGGTYEQYF. The CDR3 nucleotides read TGTGCCAGCTCGACCGGGACAGGGGGCACCTACGAGCAGTACTTC.

V and J are TRBV29-1 and TRBJ2-1; D may be TRBD2 (6 bases). Germline loops: CDR1 SQVTM, CDR2 ANQGSEA. This CDR3 is built from 17 residues. V dropped 0 bases and J dropped 0 bases, with 15 bases sitting between them. The CDR3 bases are TGCAGCGTTGAAGATCCGCTGGAGGGCGACTCCTACAATGAGCAGTTCTTC. Its protein product is CSVEDPLEGDSYNEQFF.

This clone was seen just once. CDR3 coding DNA: TGTGCCACCAGTGATGGGCCGACCCCAGCTTTCTTT. It codes for CATSDGPTPAFF. The chain combines TRBV24-1 with TRBJ1-1; no clear D. Germline V gene sequence: CDR1 KGHDR, CDR2 SFDVKD. The CDR3 length is 12 residues. Between the trimmed V and J ends, which lost 3 bases and 10 bases, there was a span of 11 bases.

The rearrangement uses TRBV18 and TRBJ2-3, with D perhaps TRBD1 (5 bases). This CDR3 contains 14 residues. The V end lost 5 bases, the J end lost 2 bases, and 11 bases lay between the germline ends. Germline V lookup: CDR1 KGHSH, CDR2 LQKENI. The CDR3 coding sequence is TGTGCCAGCTCATCGGTGACAGACACAGATACGCAGTATTTT. It translates to CASSSVTDTDTQYF.

V is TRBV7-9 and J is TRBJ2-1, with D possibly TRBD2 on 5 matching bases. Germline lookup yields CDR1 SEHNR and CDR2 FQNEAQ (reference sequence). The V end was cut by 5 bases, the J end by 0 bases, with 14 bases between. The CDR3 is 16 residues long. The chain's CDR3 is CASSRGRASSYNEQFF. The CDR3 DNA reads TGTGCCAGCAGCCGAGGGCGGGCCAGCTCCTACAATGAGCAGTTCTTC.

A few counts support this clone. The CDR3: CSARQGSSGANVLTF. The CDR3 DNA reads TGCAGCGCCCGACAGGGCAGCTCTGGGGCCAACGTCCTGACTTTC. J is TRBJ2-6 and V is TRBV29-1; 7 bases fit TRBD1. Losses at the gene ends were 7 bases for V and 0 bases for J; bases not matched to a gene: 6. CDR1 and CDR2 (germline): SQVTM, ANQGSEA. The CDR3 covers 15 residues.

V usage is TRBV19 and J usage is TRBJ1-1; 10 bases line up with TRBD1. The CDR3 has 15 residues. Germline CDR1 reads LNHDA; CDR2 reads SQIVND (reference sequence). The junction had 4 bases not matched to a gene; V was cut back by 6 bases and J by 0 bases. CDR3 nucleotide sequence: TGTGCCAGTAGACGGACAGGGGGTATGAACACTGAAGCTTTCTTT. This translates into CASRRTGGMNTEAFF.

The chain couples TRBV5-1 to TRBJ1-5; 10 nucleotides match TRBD1. J was trimmed by 8 bases and V by 4 bases; bases with no gene match: 3. The CDR3 is 13 amino acids. Per germline, CDR1 SGHRS and CDR2 YFSETQ. This CDR3 is CASSLGQGEPQHF. In DNA form, the CDR3 reads TGCGCCAGCAGCCTCGGACAGGGGGAGCCCCAGCATTTT.

V gene TRBV12-5 combines with J gene TRBJ2-3, with D tentatively TRBD2 (6 bases). Germline assignment: CDR1 LGHNT and CDR2 FRNRAP. Trimming removed 1 base at V and 2 bases at J, with 7 bases between. This CDR3 region has 14 residues. This CDR3 is CASGLGGTTDTQYF. DNA of the CDR3: TGTGCTAGTGGTTTGGGCGGGACCACAGATACGCAGTATTTT.

A few counts support this clone. The rearrangement links TRBV12-3 or TRBV12-4 to TRBJ1-1; D not certain. The V gene lost 3 bases and the J gene lost 5 bases, with 7 bases spanning the gap. This CDR3 region has 12 residues. For the CDR3, the DNA is TGTGCCAGCAGTTTGCGGAGGACTGAAGCTTTCTTT. This codes for CASSLRRTEAFF.

J is TRBJ1-6 and V is TRBV27, with TRBD1 matching 7 bases. Germline CDR1 reads MNHEY; CDR2 reads SMNVEV (reference sequence). CDR3 length equals 17 residues. The trim removed 2 bases at V and 8 bases at J, leaving 12 bases unmatched. CDR3 coding DNA: TGTGCCAGCAGTTTACGCAGGGACAGTACTTTGGATTCACCCCTCCACTTT. Its protein is CASSLRRDSTLDSPLHF.

In its sample, this clone was seen once. The chain carries TRBV3-1 (or the pseudogene TRBV3-2) and TRBJ1-5; 8 nucleotides agree with TRBD1. CDR1 is LGHDT and CDR2 is YNNKEL in the germline V gene (reference sequence). The CDR3 length is 15 residues. Unmatched junction bases numbered 2, after V lost 0 bases and J lost 4 bases. CDR3 sequence reads: CASSQDRGRNQPQHF. In DNA, the CDR3 is TGTGCCAGCAGCCAAGACAGGGGGCGAAATCAGCCCCAGCATTTT.

This chain links TRBV7-9 with TRBJ1-5; D gene uncertain. The germline gives CDR1 SEHNR, CDR2 FQNEAQ (reference sequence). V was pared by 4 bases and J by 4 bases, with 5 bases between. The CDR3 covers 12 residues. The CDR3 coding sequence is TGTGCCAGCAGCTCCCCTAATCAGCCCCAGCATTTT. Residues: CASSSPNQPQHF.

The J gene is TRBJ2-4, the V gene TRBV19; TRBD1 is a possible D gene (5 bases). V lost 2 bases, J lost 0 bases, and 8 bases lay in between. CDR1 is LNHDA and CDR2 is SQIVND in the germline V gene (reference sequence). The CDR3 consists of 15 residues. The CDR3 DNA is TGTGCCAGTAGTATATACAGGCTAGCCAAAAACATTCAGTACTTC. Amino acids: CASSIYRLAKNIQYF.